This entry lists 21 T cell receptor beta chains sequenced from one sample in a study of cytomegalovirus exposure and HLA in healthy donors. Primers for the PCR totalled 60 Vbeta and 13 Jbeta. The method was immunoSEQ multiplex PCR; TCRdb's version includes in-frame clones alone and lacks a portion of them. The top ten clones hold around 4% of a sample with 250,000 to 350,000 clones, roughly 85% of them seen once. Material: PBMCs. All receptors derive from a man in his forties in good health and CMV-seropositive.

Here the CDR3 reads CASSRGSEAFF. In DNA, the CDR3 is TGTGCCAGCAGCCGGGGGAGTGAAGCTTTCTTT. The rearrangement uses TRBV7-9 and TRBJ1-1; D might be TRBD1 (5 bases). From germline, CDR1 is SEHNR and CDR2 FQNEAQ (reference sequence). The CDR3 covers 11 residues. V lost 5 bases, J lost 7 bases, and 8 bases lay in between. The full variable domain, rest sourced from reference TRBV7-9 and TRBJ1-1, is DTGVSQNPRHKITKRGQNVTFRCDPISEHNRLYWYRQTLGQGPEFLTYFQNEAQLEKSRLLSDRFSAERPKGSFSTLEIQRTEQGDSAMYLCASSRGSEAFFGQGTRLTVV.

The chain has TRBV4-1 and TRBJ2-2; 7 bases map to TRBD2. V was clipped by 1 base and J by 4 bases; unmatched bases: 9. The CDR3 is made up of 17 amino acids. CDR1 MGHRA and CDR2 YSYEKL come from the germline V gene. The CDR3 region has the DNA TGCGCCAGCAGCCAAGTTTCGAAGCGGGACGGCACCGGGGAGCTGTTTTTT. It is translated as CASSQVSKRDGTGELFF.

The chain couples TRBV7-8 to TRBJ1-5; D is perhaps TRBD1 (6 bases). V lost 5 bases to trimming and J lost 7 bases, with 18 bases between them. CDR3 length: 15 amino acids. Per the germline V gene, CDR1 is SGHVS and CDR2 is FQNEAQ. The CDR3 reads CASSPRGGRRQPQHF. In nucleotides, the CDR3 is TGTGCCAGCAGCCCGCGAGGGGGACGGCGGCAGCCCCAGCATTTT.

This chain links TRBV21-1 with TRBJ2-7; the table's D gene call, TRBD2, was not cross checked with the DNA. TRBV21-1 is a pseudogene. CDR3 length equals 15 residues. DNA for the CDR3: TGTGCCAGCAGCAAGGCTAGGATGAGCTCCTACGAGCAGTACTTC. Encoded protein: CASSKARMSSYEQYF.

This clone was picked up a small number of times. V gene TRBV5-8 combines with J gene TRBJ2-2; 7 bases are a match to TRBD1. Germline CDR1 and CDR2: SGHTS and YDEGEE. J gave up 6 bases and V 5 bases, and 10 bases lay outside the gene matches. The CDR3 spans 15 residues. The CDR3 loop reads CASRPGQRVAGELFF. Written as DNA, the CDR3 is TGTGCCAGCAGACCGGGACAGAGGGTCGCCGGGGAGCTGTTTTTT.

In the case of this clone: This sample includes further DNA sequences coding for the same CDR3. The rearrangement uses TRBV2 and TRBJ2-7, with no clear D. Looked up from germline, CDR1 is SNHLY and CDR2 is FYNNEI. The CDR3 runs to 12 residues. V lost 2 bases, J lost 3 bases, and 5 bases lay in between. The CDR3 is CASSEQVYEQYF. The DNA of the CDR3 is TGTGCCAGCAGTGAACAGGTCTACGAGCAGTACTTC.

The V gene is TRBV11-1, the J gene TRBJ1-4, with D possibly matching TRBD1 (5 bases). CDR3 size: 15 residues. With 3 bases removed from V and 7 bases from J, the gap between germline ends came to 15 bases. CDR1 is SGHAT and CDR2 is FQDESV in the germline V gene (reference sequence). The CDR3 loop is CASSFGSGRLEKLFF. CDR3 nucleotides: TGTGCCAGCAGCTTCGGGTCAGGGCGGCTTGAAAAACTGTTTTTT.

This chain uses TRBV18 with TRBJ2-2; TRBD2 aligns across 13 bases. J was trimmed by 6 bases and V by 3 bases; bases with no gene match: 10. CDR1 is KGHSH and CDR2 is LQKENI in the germline V gene. The CDR3 extends over 18 amino acids. The CDR3 region is CASSPLRTSGRRAGELFF. Here the CDR3 DNA reads TGTGCCAGCTCACCCCTCCGGACTAGCGGGAGAAGGGCCGGGGAGCTGTTTTTT.

The chain carries TRBV30 and TRBJ1-1; 7 bases map to TRBD1. The CDR3 runs 14 residues. Looked up from germline, CDR1 is GTSNPN and CDR2 is SVGIG (reference sequence). Trimming took 5 bases from V and 5 from J; bases not matched to a gene: 11. CDR3 bases: TGTGCCTGGCGCCTCGACAGGGTATTAACTGAAGCTTTCTTT. Residues: CAWRLDRVLTEAFF.

The V call is TRBV25-1, the J call TRBJ2-5; D not certain. The DNA end lines up better with TRBJ2-7; the J call may be wrong. This CDR3 is built from 11 residues. CDR1 is MGHDK and CDR2 is SYGVNS in the germline V gene. In DNA, the CDR3 is TGTGCCAGCAGTGCGCTGCTCGAGCAGTACTTC. Translation: CASSALLEQYF.

The chain couples TRBV27 to TRBJ1-2; D possibly corresponds to TRBD1 (6 bases). Trimming left V 5 bases short and J 5 bases short, with 12 bases between. The CDR3 runs to 13 residues. CDR1 MNHEY and CDR2 SMNVEV come from the germline V gene (reference sequence). DNA for the CDR3: TGTGCCAGCAGTCTCCACAGGGATTATGGCTACACCTTC. Translated, it gives CASSLHRDYGYTF.

The V call is TRBV11-1, the J call TRBJ2-7; D might be TRBD1 (5 bases). The CDR3 has 15 amino acids. V shed 5 bases and J shed 2 bases, with 16 bases lying between them. Germline CDR1 is SGHAT and CDR2 is FQDESV (reference sequence). CDR3 in DNA: TGTGCCAGCAGCATAAGACAGAATCTCCCCTACGAGCAGTACTTC. Its protein is CASSIRQNLPYEQYF.

The rearrangement joins TRBV9 to TRBJ1-2; no clear D gene. V was trimmed by 2 bases and J by 5 bases, leaving 16 bases between them. The CDR3 has 15 residues. The germline V gene encodes CDR1 SGDLS and CDR2 YYNGEE. This CDR3 reads CASSVLHQAEYGYTF. CDR3 coding DNA: TGTGCCAGCAGCGTCCTCCACCAGGCTGAGTATGGCTACACCTTC.

V and J are TRBV7-2 and TRBJ2-7; D perhaps matches TRBD2 (5 bases). Trimming shortened V by 4 bases and J by 4 bases, and 11 bases separated the two germline ends. Germline CDR1 and CDR2: SGHTA and FQGNSA. This CDR3 region has 13 residues. Written as DNA, the CDR3 is TGTGCCAGCAGCTCTCCGGGAACTTACGAGCAGTACTTC. Protein product: CASSSPGTYEQYF.

The J gene is TRBJ2-7, the V gene TRBV7-9, with TRBD1 matching 7 bases. The CDR3 length is 13 residues. V was clipped by 5 bases and J by 5 bases; unmatched bases: 6. Germline V gene sequence: CDR1 SEHNR, CDR2 FQNEAQ (reference sequence). The DNA for the CDR3 is TGTGCCAGCAGCAACAGGGGATCGGACGAGCAGTACTTC. It encodes CASSNRGSDEQYF.

The J gene is TRBJ2-7, the V gene TRBV19, with D possibly matching TRBD1 (8 bases). This CDR3 region has 14 residues. CDR1 is LNHDA and CDR2 is SQIVND in the germline V gene (reference sequence). V dropped 5 bases and J dropped 6 bases, with 17 bases sitting between them. CDR3 DNA: TGTGCCAGTAGTCCCTCACAGGGGGGGACCGAGCAGTACTTC. This translates into CASSPSQGGTEQYF.

J is TRBJ1-4 and V is TRBV28; 8 bases match TRBD1. Trimming removed 4 bases from V and 8 bases from J; junction bases left unmatched: 12. The CDR3 spans 16 residues. The germline gives CDR1 MDHEN, CDR2 SYDVKM. CDR3 nucleotides: TGTGCCAGCAGTTCCTCCAGGGGGCCGGGTAGGGAAAAACTGTTTTTT. Its protein is CASSSSRGPGREKLFF.

The chain combines TRBV19 with TRBJ2-2; 7 positions match TRBD1. The trim removed 6 bases at V and 3 bases at J, leaving 10 bases unmatched. The CDR3 runs to 16 residues. CDR1 LNHDA and CDR2 SQIVND come from the germline V gene (reference sequence). CDR3 amino acids: CASRPQGDVHTGELFF. The CDR3 bases are TGTGCCAGTAGGCCTCAGGGGGACGTTCACACCGGGGAGCTGTTTTTT.

The J gene is TRBJ2-5, the V gene TRBV29-1; 7 nucleotides match TRBD2. Germline loops: CDR1 SQVTM, CDR2 ANQGSEA. J was trimmed by 1 base and V by 6 bases; bases with no gene match: 8. The CDR3 sequence is 14 residues long. CDR3 protein: CSVRGSGFQETQYF. The CDR3 nucleotides are TGCAGCGTGCGGGGGTCAGGGTTCCAAGAGACCCAGTACTTC.

This clone was detected only once. The gene calls are TRBV19 and TRBJ1-1, with 9 bases identical to TRBD1. From germline, CDR1 is LNHDA and CDR2 SQIVND (reference sequence). CDR3 length equals 12 residues. Losses at the gene ends were 6 bases for V and 6 bases for J; bases not matched to a gene: 2. As DNA, the CDR3 is TGTGCCAGTAGACGACAGGGGGCTGAAGCTTTCTTT. As protein: CASRRQGAEAFF.

V gene TRBV18 combines with J gene TRBJ2-2; 7 bases match TRBD1. V was pared by 6 bases and J by 2 bases, with 9 bases of the junction left unmatched. The germline CDR1 and CDR2 sequences are KGHSH and LQKENI. The CDR3 totals 16 residues. In nucleotides, the CDR3 is TGTGCCAGCTCCCTAAGGGGACAGCAAAACACCGGGGAGCTGTTTTTT. Translating it yields CASSLRGQQNTGELFF.